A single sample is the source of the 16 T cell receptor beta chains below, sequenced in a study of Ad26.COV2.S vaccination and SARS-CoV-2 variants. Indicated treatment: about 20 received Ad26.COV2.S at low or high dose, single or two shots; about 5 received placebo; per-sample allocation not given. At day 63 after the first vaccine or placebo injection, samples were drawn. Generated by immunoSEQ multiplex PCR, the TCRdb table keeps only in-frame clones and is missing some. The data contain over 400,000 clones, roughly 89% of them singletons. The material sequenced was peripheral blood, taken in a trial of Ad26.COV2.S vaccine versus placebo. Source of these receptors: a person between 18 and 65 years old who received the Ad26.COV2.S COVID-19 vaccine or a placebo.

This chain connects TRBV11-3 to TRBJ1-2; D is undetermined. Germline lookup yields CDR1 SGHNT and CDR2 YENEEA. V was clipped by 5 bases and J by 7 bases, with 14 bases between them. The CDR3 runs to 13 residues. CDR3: CASSPRAVGGYTF. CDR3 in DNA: TGTGCCAGCAGCCCGCGGGCCGTGGGTGGCTACACCTTC.

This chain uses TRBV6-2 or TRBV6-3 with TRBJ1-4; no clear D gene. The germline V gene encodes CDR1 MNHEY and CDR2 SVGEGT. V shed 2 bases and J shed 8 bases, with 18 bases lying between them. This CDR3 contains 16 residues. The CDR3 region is CASSYPTRYHGEKLFF. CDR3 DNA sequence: TGTGCCAGCAGTTACCCTACTCGATATCACGGAGAAAAACTGTTTTTT.

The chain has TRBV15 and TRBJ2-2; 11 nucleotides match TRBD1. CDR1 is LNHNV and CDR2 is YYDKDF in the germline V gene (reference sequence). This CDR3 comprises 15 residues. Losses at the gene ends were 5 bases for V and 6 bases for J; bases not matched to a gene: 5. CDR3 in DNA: TGTGCCACCAGCCTGGGGACAGGGGGAGCCGGGGAGCTGTTTTTT. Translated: CATSLGTGGAGELFF. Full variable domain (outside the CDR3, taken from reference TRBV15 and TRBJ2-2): DAMVIQNPRYQVTQFGKPVTLSCSQTLNHNVMYWYQQKSSQAPKLLFHYYDKDFNNEADTPDNFQSRRPNTSFCFLDIRSPGLGDTAMYLCATSLGTGGAGELFFGEGSRLTVL.

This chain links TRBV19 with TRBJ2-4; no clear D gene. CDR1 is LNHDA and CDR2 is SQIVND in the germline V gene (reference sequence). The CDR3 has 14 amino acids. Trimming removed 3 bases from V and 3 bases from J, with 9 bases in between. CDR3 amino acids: CASSIVYGKNIQYF. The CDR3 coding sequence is TGTGCCAGTAGTATTGTGTACGGCAAAAACATTCAGTACTTC.

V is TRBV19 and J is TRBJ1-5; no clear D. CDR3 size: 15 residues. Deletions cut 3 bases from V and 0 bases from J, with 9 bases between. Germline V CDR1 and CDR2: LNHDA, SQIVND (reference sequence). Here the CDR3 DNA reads TGTGCCAGTAGTATGTCTCCAGATAGCAATCAGCCCCAGCATTTT. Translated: CASSMSPDSNQPQHF.

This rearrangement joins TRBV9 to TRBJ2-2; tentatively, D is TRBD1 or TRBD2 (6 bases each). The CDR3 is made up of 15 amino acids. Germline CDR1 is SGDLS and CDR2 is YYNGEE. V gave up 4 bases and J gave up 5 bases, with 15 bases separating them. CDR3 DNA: TGTGCCAGCAGCACGAGGGGGGAGTTGACCGGGGAGCTGTTTTTT. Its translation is CASSTRGELTGELFF.

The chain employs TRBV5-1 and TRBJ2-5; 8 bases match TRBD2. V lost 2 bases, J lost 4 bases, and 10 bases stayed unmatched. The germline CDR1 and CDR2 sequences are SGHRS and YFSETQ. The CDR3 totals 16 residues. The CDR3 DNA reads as TGCGCCAGCAGCTTCCCCTCGGGGGGGGCGGGAGAGACCCAGTACTTC. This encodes CASSFPSGGAGETQYF.

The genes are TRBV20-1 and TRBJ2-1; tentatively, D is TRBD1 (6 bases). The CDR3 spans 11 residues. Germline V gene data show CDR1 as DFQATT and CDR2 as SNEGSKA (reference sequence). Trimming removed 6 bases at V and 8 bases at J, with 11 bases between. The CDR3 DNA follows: TGCAGTGCCCCGTGGGGGCATGAGCAGTTCTTC. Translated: CSAPWGHEQFF.

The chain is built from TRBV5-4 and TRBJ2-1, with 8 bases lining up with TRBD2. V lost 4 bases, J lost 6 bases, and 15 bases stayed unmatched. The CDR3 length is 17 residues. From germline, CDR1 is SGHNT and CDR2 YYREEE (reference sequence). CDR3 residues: CASSPPPPGRGGNEQFF. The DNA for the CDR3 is TGTGCCAGCAGCCCGCCGCCCCCGGGCCGGGGGGGCAATGAGCAGTTCTTC.

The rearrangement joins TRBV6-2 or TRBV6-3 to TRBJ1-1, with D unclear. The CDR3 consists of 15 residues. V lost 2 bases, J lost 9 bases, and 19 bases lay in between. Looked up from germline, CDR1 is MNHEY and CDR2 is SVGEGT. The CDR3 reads CASSYRNSSPGKAFF. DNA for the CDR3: TGTGCCAGCAGTTACCGCAACTCCAGTCCGGGGAAAGCTTTCTTT.

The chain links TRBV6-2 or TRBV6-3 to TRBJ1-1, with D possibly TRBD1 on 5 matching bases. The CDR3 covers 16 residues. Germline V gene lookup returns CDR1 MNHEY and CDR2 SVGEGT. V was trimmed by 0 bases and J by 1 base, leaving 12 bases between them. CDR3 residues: CASSYSIGASNTEAFF. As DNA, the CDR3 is TGTGCCAGCAGTTACTCGATTGGGGCATCGAACACTGAAGCTTTCTTT.

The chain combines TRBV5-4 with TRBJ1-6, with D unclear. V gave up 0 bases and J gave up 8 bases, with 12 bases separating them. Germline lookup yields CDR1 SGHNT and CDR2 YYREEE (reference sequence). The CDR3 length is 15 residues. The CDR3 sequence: CASSLAVGRHSPLHF. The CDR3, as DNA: TGTGCCAGCAGCTTGGCCGTTGGGAGACATTCACCCCTCCACTTT.

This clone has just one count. The chain's CDR3 is CASSPLRAGLNTEAFF. Here the CDR3 DNA reads TGTGCCAGCAGCCCCCTAAGGGCAGGACTGAACACTGAAGCTTTCTTT. The chain uses TRBV11-3 and TRBJ1-1, with no clear D. CDR1 is SGHNT, CDR2 YENEEA, per germline. With 5 bases removed from V and 0 bases from J, the gap between germline ends came to 16 bases. The CDR3 is 16 residues long.

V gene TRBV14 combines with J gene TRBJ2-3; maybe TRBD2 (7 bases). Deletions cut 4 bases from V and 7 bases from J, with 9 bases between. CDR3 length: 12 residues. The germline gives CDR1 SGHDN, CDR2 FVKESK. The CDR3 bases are TGTGCCAGCAGCCCGGGGGGCAATACGCAGTATTTT. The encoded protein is CASSPGGNTQYF.

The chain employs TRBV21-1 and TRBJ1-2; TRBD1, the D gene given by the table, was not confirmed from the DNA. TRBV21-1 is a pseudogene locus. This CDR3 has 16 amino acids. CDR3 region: CASSKAVDRAAGGYTF. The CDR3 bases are TGTGCCAGCAGCAAGGCAGTGGACAGGGCGGCGGGGGGCTACACCTTC.

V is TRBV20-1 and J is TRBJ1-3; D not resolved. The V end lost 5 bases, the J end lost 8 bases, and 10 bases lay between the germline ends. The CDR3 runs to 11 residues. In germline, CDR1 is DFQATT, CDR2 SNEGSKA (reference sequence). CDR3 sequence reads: CSAARKYTIYF. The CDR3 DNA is TGCAGTGCTGCCCGGAAGTACACCATATATTTT.